This T cell receptor (beta chain) derives from a study of shared clonotypes between healthy human individuals. Trimming took 5 bases from V and 3 from J, leaving 14 bases between them. The CDR3 is 14 residues long. Germline assignment: CDR1 SNHLY and CDR2 FYNNEI. Positively selected for CCR7, the CD45RO-negative cells used as naive CD8 cells excluded terminally differentiated effector memory CD45RA+ cells. Deep-level settings were used for running the assay. An even split of each subset's genomic DNA across several immunoSEQ plates was performed. Sequencing was performed with immunoSEQ multiplex PCR; in TCRdb, only in-frame clones are kept and a portion is missing. The sample holds 2 million to 2.5 million clones; approximately 95% are singletons and the top ten take roughly 1.1%.

Sequences were obtained from naive CD8+ T cells sorted from blood. This clonotype was sampled from a man between 18 and 35 years old in good health. This chain uses TRBV2 with TRBJ2-7; D is perhaps TRBD1 or TRBD2 (5 bases each). CDR3 protein: CASSPGPHHYEQYF. The DNA of the CDR3 is TGTGCCAGCAGTCCGGGGCCTCACCACTACGAGCAGTACTTC. Together with reference TRBV2 and TRBJ2-7, the CDR3 gives the full variable domain: EPEVTQTPSHQVTQMGQEVILRCVPISNHLYFYWYRQILGQKVEFLVSFYNNEISEKSEIFDDQFSVERPDGSNFTLKIRSTKLEDSAMYFCASSPGPHHYEQYFGPGTRLTVT.